The 9 T cell receptor beta chains presented below share a single source sample, sequenced in a study of T cells in Graves' hyperthyroidism and ophthalmopathy. Researchers amplified the TCR beta CDR3 regions from RNA transcripts. The HTBI primer set was used in a first-round RT-PCR of the TCR CDR3. TCRdb reprocessed the multiplex PCR reads with MiXCR, giving one entry per CDR3 protein. Of more than 300,000 distinct CDR3 sequences in the sample, approximately 18% were seen once. Sequenced input: blood. The origin of the receptors is a woman in her thirties with Graves' hyperthyroidism that later progressed to Graves' ophthalmopathy.

This clonotype has a count of ten or more. J is TRBJ2-7 and V is TRBV7-9, with TRBD1 matching 8 bases. CDR3 size: 14 residues. The junction had 11 bases not matched to a gene; V was cut back by 11 bases and J by 2 bases. Germline CDR1 and CDR2: SEHNR and FQNEAQ (reference sequence). This CDR3 is CAPPVQGDTYEQYF. CDR3 DNA sequence: TGTGCCCCGCCGGTACAGGGGGACACCTACGAGCAGTACTTC.

This clonotype has ten or more counts. This chain connects TRBV28 to TRBJ2-7; no firm D call. This CDR3 comprises 15 residues. Trimming took off 6 bases at V and 0 bases at J, with 15 bases between the two ends. The germline CDR1 and CDR2 sequences are MDHEN and SYDVKM. Here the CDR3 DNA reads TGTGCCAGCAGCCAACAGACCGCGAGCTCCTACGAGCAGTACTTC. It is translated as CASSQQTASSYEQYF.

This clonotype was counted only a few times. This chain connects TRBV3-1 to TRBJ1-2, with D perhaps TRBD1 (5 bases). V was clipped by 4 bases and J by 8 bases, with 20 bases between them. The CDR3 has 15 residues. The germline V gene encodes CDR1 LGHDT and CDR2 YNNKEL (reference sequence). The CDR3 DNA sequence: TGTGCCAGCAGCCCCATCAGACCGGGGGGGTTAGGCTACACCTTC. This encodes CASSPIRPGGLGYTF.

The rearrangement uses TRBV9 and TRBJ2-1; 12 bases align to TRBD1. V shed 0 bases and J 7 bases; nucleotides not matched to a gene: 8. Germline assignment: CDR1 SGDLS and CDR2 YYNGEE. CDR3 length: 17 amino acids. CDR3 protein: CASSVAAGQGARNEQFF. Written as DNA, the CDR3 is TGTGCCAGCAGCGTAGCAGCGGGACAGGGGGCGCGTAATGAGCAGTTCTTC.

This clonotype was recorded many times. The chain recombines TRBV7-9 with TRBJ2-7; the match to TRBD2 covers 10 bases. The CDR3 totals 16 residues. Germline loops: CDR1 SEHNR, CDR2 FQNEAQ (reference sequence). The J segment lost 3 bases and the V segment lost 4 bases, leaving 9 bases of the junction unmatched. CDR3 sequence reads: CASSSRTSGDSYEQYF. For the CDR3, the DNA is TGTGCCAGCAGCTCCCGCACTAGCGGGGACAGCTACGAGCAGTACTTC.

This clonotype was seen only a few times. The genes are TRBV4-1 and TRBJ2-2; 10 positions match TRBD1. V was pared by 3 bases and J by 3 bases, with 1 base of the junction left unmatched. Germline V lookup: CDR1 MGHRA, CDR2 YSYEKL. The CDR3 extends over 15 amino acids. As DNA, the CDR3 is TGCGCCAGCAGCCAGGGACAGGGGCACACCGGGGAGCTGTTTTTT. As protein: CASSQGQGHTGELFF.

This clonotype was found many times. V gene TRBV28 combines with J gene TRBJ2-5; 10 bases fit TRBD1. Losses at the gene ends were 7 bases for V and 3 bases for J; bases not matched to a gene: 11. CDR1 is MDHEN and CDR2 is SYDVKM in the germline V gene. The CDR3 sequence is 16 residues long. The CDR3 sequence is CASNSGTGELEETQYF. The CDR3 DNA is TGTGCCAGCAACTCCGGGACAGGGGAGTTAGAAGAGACCCAGTACTTC. Full variable domain (rest looked up from reference TRBV28 and TRBJ2-5): DVKVTQSSRYLVKRTGEKVFLECVQDMDHENMFWYRQDPGLGLRLIYFSYDVKMKEKGDIPEGYSVSREKKERFSLILESASTNQTSMYLCASNSGTGELEETQYFGPGTRLLVL.

The chain has TRBV11-2 and TRBJ2-3, with 11 bases that match TRBD2. The V gene end was trimmed by 5 bases and the J gene end by 8 bases; junction bases not matched to a gene: 6. Germline V lookup: CDR1 SGHAT, CDR2 FQNNGV. CDR3 length: 14 residues. The CDR3 bases are TGTGCCAGCAGCCCGGAGGGGACTAGCGGTACGCAGTATTTT. Residues: CASSPEGTSGTQYF.

The table lists this clonotype with many counts. V and J are TRBV24-1 and TRBJ1-1; D perhaps matches TRBD1 (5 bases). Trimming cost V 6 bases and J 6 bases, with 10 bases left between them. This CDR3 has 12 residues. Germline loops: CDR1 KGHDR, CDR2 SFDVKD. The CDR3, as DNA: TGTGCCACCAGTCAAAGGGACTCTGAAGCTTTCTTT. Translation: CATSQRDSEAFF.